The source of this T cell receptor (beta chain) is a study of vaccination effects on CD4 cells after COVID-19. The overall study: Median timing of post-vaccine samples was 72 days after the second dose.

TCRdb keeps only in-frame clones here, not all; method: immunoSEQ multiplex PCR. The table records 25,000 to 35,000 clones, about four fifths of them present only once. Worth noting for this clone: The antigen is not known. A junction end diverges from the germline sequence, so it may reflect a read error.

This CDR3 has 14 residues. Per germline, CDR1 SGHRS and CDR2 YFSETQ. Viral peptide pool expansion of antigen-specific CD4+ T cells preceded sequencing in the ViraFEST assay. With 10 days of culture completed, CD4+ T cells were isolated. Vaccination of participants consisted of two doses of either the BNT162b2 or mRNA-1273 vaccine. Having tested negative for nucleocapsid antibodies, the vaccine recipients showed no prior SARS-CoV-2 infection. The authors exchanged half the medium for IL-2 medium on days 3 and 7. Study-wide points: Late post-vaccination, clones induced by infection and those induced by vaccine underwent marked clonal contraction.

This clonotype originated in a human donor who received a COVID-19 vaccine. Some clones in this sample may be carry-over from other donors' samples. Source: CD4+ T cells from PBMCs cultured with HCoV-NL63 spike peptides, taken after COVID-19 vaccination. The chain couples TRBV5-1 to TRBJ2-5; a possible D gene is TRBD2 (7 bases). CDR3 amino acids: CASTLGGPGETQYF. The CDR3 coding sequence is TGCGCCAGCACCTTGGGGGGGCCGGGAGAGACCCAGTACTTC. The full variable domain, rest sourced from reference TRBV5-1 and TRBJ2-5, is KAGVTQTPRYLIKTRGQQVTLSCSPISGHRSVSWYQQTPGQGLQFLFEYFSETQRNKGNFPGRFSGRQFSNSRSEMNVSTLELGDSALYLCASTLGGPGETQYFGPGTRLLVL.